This T cell receptor beta chain was documented in a study of T cell responses to AZD1222 COVID-19 vaccine. Measured with immunoSEQ multiplex PCR; TCRdb has only the in-frame clones, and not every one. The sample has over 100,000 clones, 88% seen once. The V gene end was trimmed by 6 bases and the J gene end by 4 bases; junction bases not matched to a gene: 24. CDR1 LGHNA and CDR2 YSLEER come from the germline V gene. This CDR3 has 20 amino acids. This clonotype was obtained from an adult in good health. This chain links TRBV4-3 with TRBJ1-2, with 9 bases lining up with TRBD1. The sequences come from peripheral blood, collected on day 0 of AZD1222 vaccination. CDR3 sequence reads: CASRRNLNRLRTGDSYGYTF. In DNA form, the CDR3 reads TGCGCCAGCAGACGCAACCTGAACCGGTTACGGACAGGGGATAGCTATGGCTACACCTTC.